Below are 5 T cell receptor beta chains sequenced from a single sample in a study of response to subunit inactivated influenza vaccine. Each CDR3 protein is one row after TCRdb ran MiXCR on the RT-PCR reads. The data show 530,000 or so distinct CDR3 sequences, about an eighth seen once. This material consisted of PBMCs from blood, taken on the day of vaccination. These receptors were obtained from a man in his fifties or sixties who received an inactivated influenza vaccine.

This clonotype has only a few counts. The chain couples TRBV9 to TRBJ2-3; no firm D call. The CDR3 covers 16 residues. Per the germline V gene, CDR1 is SGDLS and CDR2 is YYNGEE. The ends were cut back, 0 bases at V and 1 base at J, with 12 bases in the middle. CDR3 in amino acids: CASSVGWFWGTDTQYF. In DNA, the CDR3 is TGTGCCAGCAGCGTAGGATGGTTTTGGGGCACAGATACGCAGTATTTT.

There are a few counts of this clonotype. The chain couples TRBV7-2 to TRBJ2-1, with D perhaps matching TRBD2 (5 bases). With 8 bases removed from V and 5 bases from J, the gap between germline ends came to 16 bases. The CDR3 has 14 residues. Looked up from germline, CDR1 is SGHTA and CDR2 is FQGNSA. The CDR3 protein is CASGPWVGDNEQFF. DNA of the CDR3: TGTGCCAGCGGACCTTGGGTGGGAGACAATGAGCAGTTCTTC.

This clonotype was counted ten times or more. The chain carries TRBV27 and TRBJ2-7; 13 bases agree with TRBD2. The germline V gene has CDR1 MNHEY and CDR2 SMNVEV (reference sequence). The trim removed 3 bases at V and 3 bases at J, leaving 2 bases unmatched. The length of the CDR3 is 15 residues. Here the CDR3 DNA reads TGTGCCAGCAGTTTCACTAGCGGGGGGGTCTACGAGCAGTACTTC. Amino acids: CASSFTSGGVYEQYF.

This clonotype was seen more than once but under ten times. This chain joins TRBV4-1 and TRBJ1-1; 10 positions agree with TRBD1. V lost 2 bases and J lost 0; bases outside the gene matches: 6. The CDR3 runs 17 residues. Looked up from germline, CDR1 is MGHRA and CDR2 is YSYEKL. Here the CDR3 reads CASSQRTGGLMNTEAFF. The CDR3 coding sequence is TGCGCCAGCAGCCAACGGACAGGGGGTCTAATGAACACTGAAGCTTTCTTT.

The table lists this clonotype with a few counts. The gene calls are TRBV20-1 and TRBJ2-1; either TRBD1 or TRBD2 may fit D (6 bases each). Per germline, CDR1 DFQATT and CDR2 SNEGSKA (reference sequence). The CDR3 has 14 residues. CDR3 nucleotide sequence: TGCAGGGGGGGCGGAGGGAGCTCCTACAATGAGCAGTTCTTC. Translated: CRGGGGSSYNEQFF.